A single sample is the source of the 30 T cell receptor beta chains below, sequenced in a study of monozygotic twins with inflammatory bowel disease. One entry per CDR3 protein, without DNA, is what TCRdb gives after re-calling the 5' RACE reads. This sample's table has under 150,000 distinct CDR3 sequences. The sequenced sample consisted of blood. Source of these receptors: a human donor with ulcerative colitis or Crohn's disease, or a healthy co-twin of an affected twin (not recorded which).

The rearrangement links TRBV18 to TRBJ1-2. Germline CDR1 is KGHSH and CDR2 is LQKENI. This CDR3 spans 14 amino acids. The CDR3 loop is CASSPSSVRDGYTF. The whole variable domain, filled in from reference TRBV18 and TRBJ1-2, reads NAGVMQNPRHLVRRRGQEARLRCSPMKGHSHVYWYRQLPEEGLKFMVYLQKENIIDESGMPKERFSAEFPKEGPSILRIQQVVRGDSAAYFCASSPSSVRDGYTFGSGTRLTVV.

The rearrangement links TRBV9 to TRBJ2-2. CDR1 and CDR2 from the germline V gene are SGDLS and YYNGEE. The CDR3 loop spans 13 amino acids. The CDR3 sequence is CASSVAGLGELFF.

The rearrangement joins TRBV5-6 to TRBJ2-7; TCRdb selects TRBD2, and the lack of DNA leaves this call unchecked. In germline, CDR1 is SGHDT, CDR2 YYEEEE. This CDR3 region has 15 residues. The CDR3 loop reads CASSLGLAGDYEQYF.

The chain employs TRBV20-1 and TRBJ2-7; the TRBD1 assignment by TCRdb is unverifiable without DNA. The CDR3 has 15 amino acids. Germline-derived CDR1 and CDR2 are DFQATT and SNEGSKA (reference sequence). The CDR3 loop is CSATLGRAASYEQYF.

This chain uses TRBV5-1 with TRBJ2-3; TCRdb's D gene call, TRBD1, goes unchecked for lack of DNA. Germline CDR1 SGHRS, CDR2 YFSETQ. This CDR3 has 15 residues. The CDR3 loop is CASSHQGRPTDTQYF.

V gene TRBV18 combines with J gene TRBJ2-3. The CDR3 consists of 14 residues. Germline CDR1 and CDR2: KGHSH and LQKENI. The CDR3 reads CASSPGLGTDTQYF.

The CDR3 reads CASSYMATAQYF. The V call is TRBV7-2, the J call TRBJ2-3. The CDR3 is made up of 12 amino acids. Germline V CDR1 and CDR2: SGHTA, FQGNSA.

The V call is TRBV27, the J call TRBJ1-2; there is no DNA to check the TCRdb D call of TRBD1. Germline assignment: CDR1 MNHEY and CDR2 SMNVEV (reference sequence). The CDR3 consists of 17 residues. The CDR3 loop reads CASSAGTGGMINSGYTF.

The CDR3 protein is CASSWNRGSPLPYNEQFF. The rearrangement links TRBV5-1 to TRBJ2-1; the D call of TRBD1 rests on TCRdb alone, since no DNA is present to check it. The CDR3 covers 18 residues. CDR1 and CDR2 (germline): SGHRS, YFSETQ.

The chain links TRBV18 to TRBJ1-1; TCRdb's D call, TRBD1, is unchecked because there is no DNA. The length of the CDR3 is 15 residues. Germline values: CDR1 KGHSH, CDR2 LQKENI. This CDR3 is CASSPPGQGNTEAFF.

The chain employs TRBV4-3 and TRBJ2-5; the D call of TRBD1 rests on TCRdb alone, since no DNA is present to check it. Germline assignment: CDR1 LGHNA and CDR2 YSLEER. The CDR3 runs 17 residues. CDR3 residues: CASSHGSFGTAEETQYF.

The rearrangement uses TRBV7-2 and TRBJ2-3. This CDR3 is built from 16 residues. Germline CDR1 SGHTA, CDR2 FQGNSA. Here the CDR3 reads CASSFGSFRSTDTQYF. Full variable domain (remainder filled in from reference TRBV7-2 and TRBJ2-3): GAGVSQSPSNKVTEKGKDVELRCDPISGHTALYWYRQSLGQGLEFLIYFQGNSAPDKSGLPSDRFSAERTGGSVSTLTIQRTQQEDSAVYLCASSFGSFRSTDTQYFGPGTRLTVL.

The rearrangement uses TRBV5-1 and TRBJ2-3. There are 15 residues in the CDR3. Germline CDR1 is SGHRS and CDR2 is YFSETQ. CDR3 loop: CASSRTIDITDTQYF. Using reference TRBV5-1 and TRBJ2-3 for the parts outside the CDR3, the full variable domain is KAGVTQTPRYLIKTRGQQVTLSCSPISGHRSVSWYQQTPGQGLQFLFEYFSETQRNKGNFPGRFSGRQFSNSRSEMNVSTLELGDSALYLCASSRTIDITDTQYFGPGTRLTVL.

The CDR3 reads CASSYSGLARGTEAFF. The V gene is TRBV6-2 or TRBV6-3, the J gene TRBJ1-1; lacking DNA, the TRBD1 call made by TCRdb goes unchecked. This CDR3 has 16 amino acids. CDR1 and CDR2 (germline): MNHEY, SVGEGT.

The V call is TRBV5-1, the J call TRBJ2-5. Germline V gene sequence: CDR1 SGHRS, CDR2 YFSETQ. The CDR3 contains 16 residues. This CDR3 is CASSSGQLPFQETQYF.

The chain couples TRBV27 to TRBJ2-3. Germline V gene sequence: CDR1 MNHEY, CDR2 SMNVEV (reference sequence). The CDR3 is 14 amino acids. CDR3 in amino acids: CASTTSLFTDTQYF.

This sequence joins TRBV6-5 and TRBJ2-2; the D call of TRBD1 rests on TCRdb alone, since no DNA is present to check it. Germline V CDR1 and CDR2: MNHEY, SVGAGI. The CDR3 consists of 16 residues. The CDR3 sequence is CASSYPGTGDVGELFF.

This chain joins TRBV5-1 and TRBJ2-7. In germline, CDR1 is SGHRS, CDR2 YFSETQ. The CDR3 is 15 residues long. CDR3 region: CASSLGPTSSYEQYF.

The V gene is TRBV19, the J gene TRBJ2-1; no DNA is available, so the TRBD2 call from TCRdb remains unchecked. Germline values: CDR1 LNHDA, CDR2 SQIVND (reference sequence). There are 15 residues in the CDR3. The CDR3 loop reads CASSVSGGAYNEQFF.

The chain recombines TRBV20-1 with TRBJ1-3. Germline values: CDR1 DFQATT, CDR2 SNEGSKA (reference sequence). This CDR3 region has 11 residues. This CDR3 is CSASDGNTIYF.

The CDR3 reads CASSLVSRGTGGSYEQYF. The chain is built from TRBV11-2 and TRBJ2-7; TCRdb proposes TRBD1, but this gene call is untestable without DNA. The CDR3 spans 18 residues. The germline V gene has CDR1 SGHAT and CDR2 FQNNGV.

The rearrangement joins TRBV4-3 to TRBJ1-6; there is no DNA to check the TCRdb D call of TRBD1. Germline loops: CDR1 LGHNA, CDR2 YSLEER. The length of the CDR3 is 15 residues. Here the CDR3 reads CASSQGWTGGSPLHF.

The chain recombines TRBV5-1 with TRBJ1-5. Germline values: CDR1 SGHRS, CDR2 YFSETQ. The CDR3 loop spans 13 amino acids. The CDR3 sequence is CASSFSSTEPQHF.

The chain uses TRBV28 and TRBJ2-1; the D gene TCRdb calls, TRBD1, cannot be checked with no DNA. Germline CDR1 and CDR2: MDHEN and SYDVKM. There are 16 residues in the CDR3. This CDR3 reads CASSLPPSTGENEQFF.

This chain joins TRBV5-1 and TRBJ1-5. The CDR3 totals 15 residues. The germline V gene encodes CDR1 SGHRS and CDR2 YFSETQ. This CDR3 is CASRRGYGDDQPQHF.

V and J are TRBV5-1 and TRBJ2-7. Germline CDR1 SGHRS, CDR2 YFSETQ. The CDR3 spans 13 residues. CDR3 sequence reads: CASSLGARDEQYF.

The chain links TRBV7-9 to TRBJ1-5; TCRdb indicates TRBD1, and absent DNA this call remains unverified. CDR1 and CDR2 from the germline V gene are SEHNR and FQNEAQ (reference sequence). The CDR3 runs 17 residues. The CDR3 region is CASSTLRDRVPNQPQHF.

The genes are TRBV12-3 or TRBV12-4 and TRBJ1-5; TCRdb returns TRBD1, unconfirmable since there is no DNA. This CDR3 comprises 15 residues. CDR3 loop: CASSWGTRVNQPQHF.

J is TRBJ2-1 and V is TRBV6-2 or TRBV6-3. Per the germline V gene, CDR1 is MNHEY and CDR2 is SVGEGT. This CDR3 has 13 amino acids. The CDR3 protein is CASGSRTHNEQFF.

This chain uses TRBV7-2 with TRBJ1-5; the TRBD1 assignment by TCRdb is unverifiable without DNA. In germline, CDR1 is SGHTA, CDR2 FQGNSA. The CDR3 is 14 residues long. CDR3 loop: CASSFTGVAQPQHF.